This TCR beta chain was found in a study of T cell responses to AZD1222 COVID-19 vaccine. V was clipped by 5 bases and J by 3 bases, with 11 bases between them. The germline CDR1 and CDR2 sequences are SGHVS and FNYEAQ. This CDR3 has 14 residues. The protocol was immunoSEQ multiplex PCR, while the TCRdb copy is restricted to in-frame clones and leaves out a portion. The data show about 97,000 clones, with approximately 84% seen just once and about 17% held by the top ten. The chain employs TRBV7-6 and TRBJ1-5; perhaps TRBD1 as D (6 bases). The material sequenced was peripheral blood, taken on day 0 of AZD1222 vaccination. The sequence was obtained from an adult in good health. Here the CDR3 reads CASSVQGNNQPQHF. In nucleotides, the CDR3 is TGTGCCAGCAGCGTTCAGGGGAACAATCAGCCCCAGCATTTT.